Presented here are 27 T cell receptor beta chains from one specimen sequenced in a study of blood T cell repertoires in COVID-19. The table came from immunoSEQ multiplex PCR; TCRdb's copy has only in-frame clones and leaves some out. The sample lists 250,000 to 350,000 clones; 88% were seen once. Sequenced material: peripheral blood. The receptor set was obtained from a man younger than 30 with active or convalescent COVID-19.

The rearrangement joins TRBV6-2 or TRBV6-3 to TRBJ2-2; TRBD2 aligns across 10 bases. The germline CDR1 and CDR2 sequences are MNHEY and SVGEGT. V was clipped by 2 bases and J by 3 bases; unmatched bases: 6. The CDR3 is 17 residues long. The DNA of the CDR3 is TGTGCCAGCAGTTACCCACTAGCGGGATTAGACACCGGGGAGCTGTTTTTT. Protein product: CASSYPLAGLDTGELFF.

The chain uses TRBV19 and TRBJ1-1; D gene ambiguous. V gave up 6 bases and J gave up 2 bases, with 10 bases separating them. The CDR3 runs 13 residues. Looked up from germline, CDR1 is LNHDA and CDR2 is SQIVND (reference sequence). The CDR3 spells CASSTDINTEAFF. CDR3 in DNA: TGTGCCAGTAGCACAGATATTAACACTGAAGCTTTCTTT.

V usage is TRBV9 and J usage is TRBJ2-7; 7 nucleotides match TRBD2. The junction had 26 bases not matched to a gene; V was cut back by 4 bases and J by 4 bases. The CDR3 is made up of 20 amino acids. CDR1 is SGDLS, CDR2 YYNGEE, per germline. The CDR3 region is CASSSQPWAPGGLFKYEQYF. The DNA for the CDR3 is TGTGCCAGCAGCTCACAGCCTTGGGCCCCGGGAGGTCTTTTCAAATACGAGCAGTACTTC.

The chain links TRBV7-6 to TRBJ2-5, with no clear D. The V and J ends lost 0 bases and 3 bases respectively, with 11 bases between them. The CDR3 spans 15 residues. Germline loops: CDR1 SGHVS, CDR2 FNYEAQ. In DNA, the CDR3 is TGTGCCAGCAGCTTAGCAATGGCAGAAAAAGAGACCCAGTACTTC. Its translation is CASSLAMAEKETQYF.

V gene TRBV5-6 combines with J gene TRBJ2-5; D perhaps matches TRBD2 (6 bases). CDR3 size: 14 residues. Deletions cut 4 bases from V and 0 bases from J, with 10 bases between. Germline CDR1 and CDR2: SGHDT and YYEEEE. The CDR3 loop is CASSPGLYQETQYF. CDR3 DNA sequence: TGTGCCAGCAGCCCGGGACTTTACCAAGAGACCCAGTACTTC.

The CDR3 nucleotides read TGTGCCAGCTGGGGCGAAGACAATGAGCAGTTCTTC. It translates to CASWGEDNEQFF. The chain combines TRBV6-5 with TRBJ2-1; maybe TRBD1 (5 bases). This CDR3 is 12 amino acids long. Germline CDR1 is MNHEY and CDR2 is SVGAGI. The germline V and J ends were trimmed by 8 bases and 5 bases, with 10 bases remaining between them.

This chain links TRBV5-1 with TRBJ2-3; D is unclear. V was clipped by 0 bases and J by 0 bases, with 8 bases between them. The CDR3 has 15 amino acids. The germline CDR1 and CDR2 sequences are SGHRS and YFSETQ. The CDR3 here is CASSLVGQSTDTQYF. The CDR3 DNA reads TGCGCCAGCAGCTTGGTGGGCCAGAGCACAGATACGCAGTATTTT.

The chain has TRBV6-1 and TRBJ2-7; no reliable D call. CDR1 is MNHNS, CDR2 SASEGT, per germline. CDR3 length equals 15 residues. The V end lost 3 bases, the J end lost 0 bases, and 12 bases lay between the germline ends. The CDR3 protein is CASSESHTISYEQYF. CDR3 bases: TGTGCCAGCAGTGAGTCTCACACGATCTCCTACGAGCAGTACTTC.

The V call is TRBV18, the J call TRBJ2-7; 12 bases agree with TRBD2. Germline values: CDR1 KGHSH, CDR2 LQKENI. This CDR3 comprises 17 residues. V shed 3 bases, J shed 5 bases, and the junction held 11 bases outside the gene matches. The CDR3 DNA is TGTGCCAGCTCACCTCCATCTAGCGGGGGGGCCCGCGACGAGCAGTACTTC. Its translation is CASSPPSSGGARDEQYF.

The CDR3 protein is CASKEDSNQPQHF. The CDR3, as DNA: TGTGCCAGCAAGGAGGATAGCAATCAGCCCCAGCATTTT. This chain joins TRBV2 and TRBJ1-5; the D is unclear. This CDR3 has 13 residues. Trimming took 7 bases from V and 0 from J, leaving 7 bases between them. CDR1 and CDR2 (germline): SNHLY, FYNNEI.

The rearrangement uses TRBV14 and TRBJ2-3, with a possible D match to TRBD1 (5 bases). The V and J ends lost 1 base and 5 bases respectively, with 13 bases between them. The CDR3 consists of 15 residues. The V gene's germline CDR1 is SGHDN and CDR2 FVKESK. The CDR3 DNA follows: TGTGCCAGCAGCCAAGGGGGCAGGGCAGGAGATACGCAGTATTTT. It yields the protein CASSQGGRAGDTQYF.

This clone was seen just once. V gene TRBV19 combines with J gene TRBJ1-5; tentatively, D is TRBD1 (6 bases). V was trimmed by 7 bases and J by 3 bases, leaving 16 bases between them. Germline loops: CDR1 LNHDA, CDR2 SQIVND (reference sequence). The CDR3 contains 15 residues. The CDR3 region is CASIGRGAPNQPQHF. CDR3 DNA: TGTGCCAGTATAGGGCGGGGGGCCCCCAATCAGCCCCAGCATTTT.

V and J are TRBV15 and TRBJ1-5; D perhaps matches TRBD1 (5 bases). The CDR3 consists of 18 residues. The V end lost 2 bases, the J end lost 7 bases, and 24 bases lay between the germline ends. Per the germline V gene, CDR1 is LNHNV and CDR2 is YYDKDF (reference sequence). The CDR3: CATSRPHTNFGARQPQHF. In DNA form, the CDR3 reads TGTGCCACCAGCAGACCACATACAAATTTTGGGGCGCGACAGCCCCAGCATTTT.

CDR3 sequence reads: CSASADYQETQYF. The DNA of the CDR3 is TGCAGTGCTAGTGCAGATTACCAAGAGACCCAGTACTTC. V is TRBV20-1 and J is TRBJ2-5; D unresolved. From germline, CDR1 is DFQATT and CDR2 SNEGSKA (reference sequence). The V gene lost 3 bases and the J gene lost 0 bases, with 8 bases spanning the gap. The CDR3 length is 13 residues.

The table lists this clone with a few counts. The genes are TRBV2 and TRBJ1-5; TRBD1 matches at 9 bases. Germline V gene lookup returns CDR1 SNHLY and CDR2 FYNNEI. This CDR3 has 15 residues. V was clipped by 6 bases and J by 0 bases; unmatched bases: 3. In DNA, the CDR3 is TGTGCCAGCAGAGGGGACAGGGCTAGCAATCAGCCCCAGCATTTT. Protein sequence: CASRGDRASNQPQHF.

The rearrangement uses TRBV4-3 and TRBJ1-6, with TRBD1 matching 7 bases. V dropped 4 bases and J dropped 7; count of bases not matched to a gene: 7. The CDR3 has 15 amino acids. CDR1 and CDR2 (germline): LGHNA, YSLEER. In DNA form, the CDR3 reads TGCGCCAGCAGCCTCCTCAGGGGGACCAATTCACCCCTCCACTTT. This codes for CASSLLRGTNSPLHF.

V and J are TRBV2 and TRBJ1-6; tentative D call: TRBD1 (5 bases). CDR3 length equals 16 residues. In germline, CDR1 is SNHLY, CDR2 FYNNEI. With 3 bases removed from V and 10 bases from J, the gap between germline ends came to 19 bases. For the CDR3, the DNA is TGTGCCAGCAGTGATTTTCCAGGGAGCCGGGAGTCACCCCTCCACTTT. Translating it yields CASSDFPGSRESPLHF.

The CDR3 nucleotides are TGCGCCAGCAGCTGGGGACAGGGGAACGAGCAGTACTTC. Encoded protein: CASSWGQGNEQYF. V is TRBV5-1 and J is TRBJ2-7; 10 bases are shared with TRBD1. CDR1 is SGHRS, CDR2 YFSETQ, per germline. CDR3 length: 13 residues. V was pared by 3 bases and J by 5 bases, with 2 bases of the junction left unmatched.

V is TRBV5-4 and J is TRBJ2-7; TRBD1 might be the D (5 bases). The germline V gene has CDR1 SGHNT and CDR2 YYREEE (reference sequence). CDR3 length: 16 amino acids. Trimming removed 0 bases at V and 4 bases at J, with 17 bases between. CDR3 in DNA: TGTGCCAGCAGCTTGGGCGAAGGGGCACGCGTGTACGAGCAGTACTTC. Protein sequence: CASSLGEGARVYEQYF.

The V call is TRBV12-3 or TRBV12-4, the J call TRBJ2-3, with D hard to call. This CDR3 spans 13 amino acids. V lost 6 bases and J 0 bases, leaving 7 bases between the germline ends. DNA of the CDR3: TGTGCCAGCAGCTATACTAGCACAGATACGCAGTATTTT. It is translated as CASSYTSTDTQYF.

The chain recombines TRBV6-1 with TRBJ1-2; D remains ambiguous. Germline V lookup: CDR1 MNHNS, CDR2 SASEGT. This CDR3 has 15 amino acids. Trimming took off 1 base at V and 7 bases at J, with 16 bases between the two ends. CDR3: CASSEGGMPSGGYTF. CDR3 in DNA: TGTGCCAGCAGTGAAGGAGGCATGCCCTCGGGTGGCTACACCTTC.

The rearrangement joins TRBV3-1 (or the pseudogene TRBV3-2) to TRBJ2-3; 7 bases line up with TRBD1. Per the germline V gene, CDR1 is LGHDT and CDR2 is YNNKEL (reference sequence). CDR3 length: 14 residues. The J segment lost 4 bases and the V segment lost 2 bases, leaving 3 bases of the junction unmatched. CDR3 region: CASSQLQGADTQYF. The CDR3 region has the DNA TGTGCCAGCAGCCAACTCCAGGGGGCAGATACGCAGTATTTT.

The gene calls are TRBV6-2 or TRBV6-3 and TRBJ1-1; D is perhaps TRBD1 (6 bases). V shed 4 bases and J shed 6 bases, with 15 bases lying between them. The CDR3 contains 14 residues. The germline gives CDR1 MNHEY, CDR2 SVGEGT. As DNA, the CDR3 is TGTGCCAGCAGTTCCCGCCGGGGGGGGCCTGAAGCTTTCTTT. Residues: CASSSRRGGPEAFF.

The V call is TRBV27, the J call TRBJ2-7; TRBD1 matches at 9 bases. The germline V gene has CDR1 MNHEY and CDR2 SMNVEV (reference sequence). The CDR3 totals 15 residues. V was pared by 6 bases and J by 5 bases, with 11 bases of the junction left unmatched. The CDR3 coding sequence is TGTGCCAGCAGCCTCGGGACAGGGTTAAGCGACGAGCAGTACTTC. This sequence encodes CASSLGTGLSDEQYF.

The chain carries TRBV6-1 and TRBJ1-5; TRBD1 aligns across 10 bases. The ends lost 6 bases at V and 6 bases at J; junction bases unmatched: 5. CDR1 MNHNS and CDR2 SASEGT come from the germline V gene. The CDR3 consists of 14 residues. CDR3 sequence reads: CASRKGTGVQPQHF. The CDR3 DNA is TGTGCCAGCAGGAAAGGGACAGGGGTTCAGCCCCAGCATTTT.

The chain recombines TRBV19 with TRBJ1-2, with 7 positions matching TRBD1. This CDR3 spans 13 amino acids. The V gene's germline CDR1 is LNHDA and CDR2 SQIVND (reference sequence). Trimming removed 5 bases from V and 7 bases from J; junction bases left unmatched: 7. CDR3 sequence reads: CASSPQGYVGYTF. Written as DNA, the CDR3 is TGTGCCAGTAGTCCACAGGGGTATGTTGGCTACACCTTC.

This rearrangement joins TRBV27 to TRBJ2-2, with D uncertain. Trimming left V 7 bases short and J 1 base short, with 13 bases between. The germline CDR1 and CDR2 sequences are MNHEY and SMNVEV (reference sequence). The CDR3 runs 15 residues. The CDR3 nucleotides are TGTGCCAGCACATCTCGAGTATTGAACACCGGGGAGCTGTTTTTT. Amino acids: CASTSRVLNTGELFF.